These 32 T cell receptor beta chains were all obtained from the same sample, sequenced in a study of shared clonotypes between healthy human individuals. The protocol was immunoSEQ multiplex PCR, while the TCRdb copy is restricted to in-frame clones and leaves out a portion. The sample has some 2,500,000 clones, about nine tenths seen once. The sequenced material came from naive CD4+ T cells from PBMCs. The subset was: CD45RA+ positively selected. These receptors originate from a man younger than 35 in good health. Some clones in this sample may be carry-over from other donors' samples.

This clone was seen just once. V is TRBV27 and J is TRBJ2-5; unclear D gene. The CDR3 spans 13 residues. V was pared by 3 bases and J by 5 bases, with 10 bases between. CDR1 MNHEY and CDR2 SMNVEV come from the germline V gene (reference sequence). The CDR3 DNA follows: TGTGCCAGCAGTTTTGTCGTTTCTGAGACCCAGTACTTC. Its protein is CASSFVVSETQYF.

The rearrangement links TRBV9 to TRBJ2-1; tentative D call: TRBD1 (6 bases). The length of the CDR3 is 16 residues. Between the trimmed V and J ends, which lost 1 base and 0 bases, there was a span of 11 bases. CDR1 and CDR2 (germline): SGDLS, YYNGEE. CDR3 sequence reads: CASSVYRDLSYNEQFF. The CDR3 nucleotides read TGTGCCAGCAGCGTATACAGGGACCTCTCCTACAATGAGCAGTTCTTC.

The V call is TRBV11-2, the J call TRBJ2-7, with no clear D. Germline values: CDR1 SGHAT, CDR2 FQNNGV. The CDR3 spans 15 residues. The ends were cut back, 4 bases at V and 1 base at J, with 14 bases in the middle. In nucleotides, the CDR3 is TGTGCCAGCAGCTCACTGACGGCGAAATCCTACGAGCAGTACTTC. It specifies CASSSLTAKSYEQYF.

The V and J genes are TRBV25-1 and TRBJ2-5, with a weak D call TRBD2 (5 bases). With 5 bases removed from V and 2 bases from J, the gap between germline ends came to 9 bases. The length of the CDR3 is 13 residues. Per the germline V gene, CDR1 is MGHDK and CDR2 is SYGVNS. The CDR3 bases are TGTGCCAGCAGTACGGGATTACAAGAGACCCAGTACTTC. Translation: CASSTGLQETQYF.

The rearrangement links TRBV5-1 to TRBJ2-7; D is perhaps TRBD1 (5 bases). Germline values: CDR1 SGHRS, CDR2 YFSETQ. V shed 0 bases and J shed 7 bases, with 14 bases lying between them. The CDR3 sequence is 14 residues long. This CDR3 reads CASSLGGRAEEQYF. For the CDR3, the DNA is TGCGCCAGCAGCTTGGGAGGCAGGGCGGAGGAGCAGTACTTC.

The chain recombines TRBV4-1 with TRBJ1-3; the D is unclear. The length of the CDR3 is 15 residues. V was cut by 4 bases and J by 2 bases, with 12 bases left in between. Germline V gene lookup returns CDR1 MGHRA and CDR2 YSYEKL. CDR3 DNA: TGCGCCAGCAGCCCCTCAGAACAGACTGGAAACACCATATATTTT. Its protein product is CASSPSEQTGNTIYF.

This clone appeared once. This chain links TRBV7-8 with TRBJ2-5; 8 bases align to TRBD2. After removal of 5 bases from V and 0 bases from J, the junction contained 11 bases not matched to a gene. The CDR3 extends over 17 amino acids. Germline assignment: CDR1 SGHVS and CDR2 FQNEAQ. This CDR3 is CASSPTWREAYQETQYF. CDR3 DNA: TGTGCCAGCAGCCCGACCTGGCGGGAGGCGTACCAAGAGACCCAGTACTTC.

The rearrangement joins TRBV5-1 to TRBJ2-3; the match to TRBD2 covers 13 bases. CDR1 is SGHRS and CDR2 is YFSETQ in the germline V gene. V shed 4 bases, J shed 5 bases, and the junction held 10 bases outside the gene matches. This CDR3 region has 17 residues. The DNA for the CDR3 is TGCGCCAGCAGCCCGACGACTAGCGGGAGGTCGATAGATACGCAGTATTTT. Translation: CASSPTTSGRSIDTQYF.

The chain recombines TRBV28 with TRBJ1-2; 8 nucleotides agree with TRBD1. Germline CDR1 and CDR2: MDHEN and SYDVKM. V lost 5 bases and J lost 8; bases outside the gene matches: 7. The CDR3 sequence is 13 residues long. The CDR3 spells CASSHGRGQGYTF. The CDR3 DNA reads as TGTGCCAGCAGTCACGGCAGGGGGCAAGGCTACACCTTC.

The chain joins TRBV2 to TRBJ1-3; D gene ambiguous. Germline V lookup: CDR1 SNHLY, CDR2 FYNNEI. V was clipped by 7 bases and J by 0 bases, with 7 bases between them. The CDR3 is 13 residues long. The CDR3 region is CASTEFSGNTIYF. As DNA, the CDR3 is TGTGCCAGCACGGAGTTCTCTGGAAACACCATATATTTT. Combining the CDR3 with reference TRBV2 and TRBJ1-3 gives the whole variable domain EPEVTQTPSHQVTQMGQEVILRCVPISNHLYFYWYRQILGQKVEFLVSFYNNEISEKSEIFDDQFSVERPDGSNFTLKIRSTKLEDSAMYFCASTEFSGNTIYFGEGSWLTVV.

The genes are TRBV28 and TRBJ2-7, with 15 bases aligning to TRBD2. Germline lookup yields CDR1 MDHEN and CDR2 SYDVKM. The CDR3 is 17 amino acids. V was clipped by 2 bases and J by 9 bases; unmatched bases: 11. CDR3 loop: CASSLPGLAGGSRRQYF. The CDR3 region has the DNA TGTGCCAGCAGTTTACCTGGACTAGCGGGAGGGTCTCGTCGGCAGTACTTC.

This clone appeared a few times. This chain uses TRBV6-5 with TRBJ1-1, with unresolved D. There are 14 residues in the CDR3. Germline CDR1 is MNHEY and CDR2 is SVGAGI. V lost 0 bases, J lost 5 bases, and 10 bases lay in between. The DNA of the CDR3 is TGTGCCAGCAGTTACTCGGGTGTTGGAACTGAAGCTTTCTTT. This codes for CASSYSGVGTEAFF.

This clone was seen only once. This rearrangement joins TRBV19 to TRBJ1-4; the match to TRBD1 covers 7 bases. With V trimmed by 3 bases and J by 9 bases, 7 bases remained unmatched. CDR1 LNHDA and CDR2 SQIVND come from the germline V gene (reference sequence). The CDR3 runs 14 residues. CDR3 residues: CASSMDPGGKKLFF. The CDR3 DNA follows: TGTGCCAGTAGTATGGACCCAGGGGGAAAAAAACTGTTTTTT.

As concerns this clone: This sample also contains other DNA sequences that code for the same CDR3. The chain joins TRBV28 to TRBJ2-7; 7 nucleotides match TRBD2. Germline V lookup: CDR1 MDHEN, CDR2 SYDVKM. This CDR3 region has 14 residues. The V and J ends lost 5 bases and 2 bases, in that order; junction bases with no gene match: 6. CDR3 nucleotide sequence: TGTGCCAGCAGTAGCGGGACGGGCCCCTACGAGCAGTACTTC. Its protein is CASSSGTGPYEQYF.

Concerning this clone: Other DNA sequences in this sample translate to the same CDR3. The chain has TRBV7-3 and TRBJ2-3, with D unresolved. The germline V gene encodes CDR1 SGHTA and CDR2 FQGTGA. V lost 2 bases to trimming and J lost 4 bases, with 7 bases between them. This CDR3 spans 13 amino acids. The CDR3 here is CASSLSRSDTQYF. CDR3 bases: TGTGCCAGCAGCTTATCACGGTCAGATACGCAGTATTTT.

The chain employs TRBV7-2 and TRBJ2-7; D is ambiguous. V was pared by 5 bases and J by 1 base, with 9 bases between. Germline CDR1 SGHTA, CDR2 FQGNSA. CDR3 length equals 13 residues. The CDR3 region is CASSLRASYEQYF. The DNA for the CDR3 is TGTGCCAGCAGCCTTAGAGCGTCCTACGAGCAGTACTTC.

This chain connects TRBV28 to TRBJ2-1, with unresolved D. Deletions cut 6 bases from V and 7 bases from J, with 7 bases between. Per germline, CDR1 MDHEN and CDR2 SYDVKM. The CDR3 is 11 amino acids. CDR3 loop: CASRTANEQFF. The DNA for the CDR3 is TGTGCCAGCAGAACGGCTAATGAGCAGTTCTTC.

This chain links TRBV7-9 with TRBJ2-6; 10 nucleotides match TRBD1. With V trimmed by 7 bases and J by 2 bases, 8 bases remained unmatched. Germline V gene sequence: CDR1 SEHNR, CDR2 FQNEAQ (reference sequence). CDR3 length: 17 residues. CDR3 nucleotide sequence: TGTGCCAGCACCTGGACAGGGGGAGCTCCTGGGGCCAACGTCCTGACTTTC. As protein: CASTWTGGAPGANVLTF.

The CDR3 is CASSLTRREGRDTQYF. DNA of the CDR3: TGTGCCAGCAGCTTAACGAGGCGGGAGGGCCGCGATACGCAGTATTTT. The chain combines TRBV7-3 with TRBJ2-3; 9 nucleotides agree with TRBD2. This CDR3 contains 16 residues. The germline gives CDR1 SGHTA, CDR2 FQGTGA. With 0 bases clipped from V and 6 bases from J, the junction kept 7 bases outside the gene matches.

This clone appeared a single time. The chain has TRBV28 and TRBJ2-7; possibly TRBD1 or TRBD2 for D (6 bases each). V was pared by 6 bases and J by 4 bases, with 16 bases between. Germline V lookup: CDR1 MDHEN, CDR2 SYDVKM. The CDR3 runs to 14 residues. The CDR3 DNA reads as TGTGCCAGCAGCTCTCCGGAGGGGGGTTACGAGCAGTACTTC. Amino acids: CASSSPEGGYEQYF.

The rearrangement joins TRBV7-2 to TRBJ2-4, with TRBD1 matching 9 bases. The CDR3 is 15 amino acids. Germline loops: CDR1 SGHTA, CDR2 FQGNSA. J lost 8 bases, V lost 5 bases, and 10 bases had no gene match. The chain's CDR3 is CASSPGYDRGDIQYF. The CDR3 DNA follows: TGTGCCAGCAGCCCCGGGTATGACAGGGGGGACATTCAGTACTTC.

The genes are TRBV19 and TRBJ1-2; D ambiguous. The CDR3 consists of 14 residues. CDR1 LNHDA and CDR2 SQIVND come from the germline V gene (reference sequence). The V end was cut by 5 bases, the J end by 5 bases, with 15 bases between. The CDR3 DNA reads TGTGCCAGTAGTCCGTCACCCTTGGGGTATGGCTACACCTTC. It specifies CASSPSPLGYGYTF.

The chain carries TRBV28 and TRBJ2-7; the D gene is possibly TRBD1 (6 bases). The CDR3 has 15 amino acids. V lost 4 bases, J lost 3 bases, and 16 bases lay in between. Germline CDR1 is MDHEN and CDR2 is SYDVKM. The CDR3 nucleotides read TGTGCCAGCAGTTCAAAACAGGGAATTCACTACGAGCAGTACTTC. This encodes CASSSKQGIHYEQYF.

This chain links TRBV14 with TRBJ2-7; TRBD2 matches 14 bases. This CDR3 has 18 residues. The J segment lost 1 base and the V segment lost 6 bases, leaving 11 bases of the junction unmatched. The germline V gene has CDR1 SGHDN and CDR2 FVKESK. The CDR3 bases are TGTGCCAGCAGTCTTCGTGGACTAGCGGGAGGCACTTCCTACGAGCAGTACTTC. This codes for CASSLRGLAGGTSYEQYF.

Only one count was recorded for this clone. Other nucleotide sequences from this sample produce the same CDR3. The chain joins TRBV28 to TRBJ2-2, with D possibly TRBD1 on 6 matching bases. This CDR3 is 14 amino acids long. The V gene's germline CDR1 is MDHEN and CDR2 SYDVKM. V lost 9 bases and J 1 base, leaving 12 bases between the germline ends. CDR3 residues: CASSSGQNTGELFF. The CDR3 coding sequence is TGTGCCAGTTCGTCGGGACAGAACACCGGGGAGCTGTTTTTT. Full variable domain (outside the CDR3, taken from reference TRBV28 and TRBJ2-2): DVKVTQSSRYLVKRTGEKVFLECVQDMDHENMFWYRQDPGLGLRLIYFSYDVKMKEKGDIPEGYSVSREKKERFSLILESASTNQTSMYLCASSSGQNTGELFFGEGSRLTVL.

V is TRBV5-1 and J is TRBJ2-1, with 7 positions matching TRBD2. CDR1 is SGHRS, CDR2 YFSETQ, per germline. The CDR3 covers 15 residues. The V and J ends lost 4 bases and 5 bases, in that order; junction bases with no gene match: 9. The CDR3 region has the DNA TGCGCCAGCAGCCATTCTACGGGACTAAACAATGAGCAGTTCTTC. It translates to CASSHSTGLNNEQFF.

In regard to this clone: The same CDR3 also results from other DNA sequences found in this sample. The rearrangement joins TRBV2 to TRBJ2-1; 9 nucleotides match TRBD2. CDR3 length: 13 amino acids. Germline CDR1 SNHLY, CDR2 FYNNEI. The V segment lost 5 bases and the J segment 4 bases; nucleotides outside the gene matches: 0. The CDR3 DNA reads TGTGCCAGCAGTCTAGCGGGGTACAATGAGCAGTTCTTC. It yields the protein CASSLAGYNEQFF.

This chain uses TRBV9 with TRBJ2-7, with TRBD1 identical over 10 bases. J gave up 4 bases and V 3 bases, and 7 bases lay outside the gene matches. The CDR3 sequence is 15 residues long. Germline CDR1 is SGDLS and CDR2 is YYNGEE. The DNA of the CDR3 is TGTGCCAGCAGCGCGGGACAGGGGTCGACTTACGAGCAGTACTTC. It translates to CASSAGQGSTYEQYF.

The chain is built from TRBV28 and TRBJ2-1; perhaps TRBD2 as D (5 bases). Germline-derived CDR1 and CDR2 are MDHEN and SYDVKM. The CDR3 totals 17 residues. V shed 5 bases and J shed 1 base, with 18 bases lying between them. CDR3 sequence reads: CASSTRGKWTSYNEQFF. The CDR3 DNA follows: TGTGCCAGCAGTACCCGAGGGAAGTGGACTTCCTACAATGAGCAGTTCTTC.

V is TRBV14 and J is TRBJ2-5, with TRBD1 as a possible D gene (6 bases). Trimming shortened V by 8 bases and J by 7 bases, and 20 bases separated the two germline ends. Germline V gene sequence: CDR1 SGHDN, CDR2 FVKESK. The CDR3 spans 14 residues. The CDR3 is CASSDLYRERTQYF. DNA of the CDR3: TGTGCCAGCTCCGATTTGTACAGGGAACGGACCCAGTACTTC.

CDR3: CASSATLALSNEQFF. CDR3 coding DNA: TGTGCCAGCAGCGCAACACTAGCGCTCAGTAATGAGCAGTTCTTC. The chain combines TRBV9 with TRBJ2-1, with TRBD2 matching over 7 bases. V lost 3 bases and J lost 7; bases outside the gene matches: 10. The CDR3 is 15 residues long. Germline assignment: CDR1 SGDLS and CDR2 YYNGEE. The full variable domain, with the rest looked up from reference TRBV9 and TRBJ2-1, is DSGVTQTPKHLITATGQRVTLRCSPRSGDLSVYWYQQSLDQGLQFLIQYYNGEERAKGNILERFSAQQFPDLHSELNLSSLELGDSALYFCASSATLALSNEQFFGPGTRLTVL.

The V call is TRBV5-1, the J call TRBJ1-2; weak D call: TRBD1 (5 bases). Trimming pared 1 base from V and 4 bases from J, leaving 8 bases between. The CDR3 is 13 residues long. Germline CDR1 SGHRS, CDR2 YFSETQ. The CDR3 nucleotides are TGCGCCAGCAGCTTGTCAGGGATCTATGGCTACACCTTC. Translating gives CASSLSGIYGYTF.